A selection of T cell receptor beta chains follows, all from one sample in a study of T cells in Graves' hyperthyroidism and ophthalmopathy. Each CDR3 protein gets one entry after TCRdb re-called the multiplex PCR reads with MiXCR. The table has fewer than 900,000 distinct CDR3 sequences, around 19% seen once; the top ten hold around 15%. The sequencing sample was made of blood. These receptors all stem from a woman aged 50 to 60 with Graves' hyperthyroidism that later progressed to Graves' ophthalmopathy. Both conserved end residues are part of each CDR3. Fields, in order: CDR3 DNA, CDR3 protein, D gene, J gene, V gene, clone size. The D gene is left open where the match is weak. The size field is filled for only some rows; it gives once, few, many or a size class.

TGTGCCAGCAGTTACGGGGGGAACATGAACACTGAAGCTTTCTTT	CASSYGGNMNTEAFF	.	TRBJ1-1	TRBV6-5	.
TGTGCCAGCAGTGACCGGGACAGCACGAATTCACCCCTCCACTTT	CASSDRDSTNSPLHF	TRBD1	TRBJ1-6	TRBV2	few
TGCGCCAGCAGCTTGATGTCGGCAGGGGGCGTTTATGAGCAGTTCTTC	CASSLMSAGGVYEQFF	TRBD1	TRBJ2-1	TRBV5-1	many
TGCGCCAGCAGCTTGTTGTCGGGGCTGAACACTGAAGCTTTCTTT	CASSLLSGLNTEAFF	.	TRBJ1-1	TRBV5-1	many
TGCAGTGCTATTGCTAGCGGGGGGCCGGGGTACGAGCAGTACTTC	CSAIASGGPGYEQYF	TRBD2	TRBJ2-7	TRBV20-1	many
TGTGCCAGCAGTCCACAGGGGCTCAACACTGAAGCTTTCTTT	CASSPQGLNTEAFF	TRBD1	TRBJ1-1	TRBV12-3/TRBV12-4	many
TGTGCCAGCAGCGGGACAGTCCTTAATTCACCCCTCCACTTT	CASSGTVLNSPLHF	.	TRBJ1-6	TRBV9	few
TGTGCCAGCAGTGCGGGCAGGGGCTACAATGAGCAGTTCTTC	CASSAGRGYNEQFF	.	TRBJ2-1	TRBV2	many
TGCGCCAGCAGCCAAAGACACCGGAACACCGGGGAGCTGTTTTTT	CASSQRHRNTGELFF	.	TRBJ2-2	TRBV4-1	few
TGTGCCAGCAGTTACGAGGGTTTGGCGGGCTACACCTTC	CASSYEGLAGYTF	.	TRBJ1-2	TRBV6-5	many
TGCAGTGCCAGGAACGGGTACGCCTACGAGCAGTACTTC	CSARNGYAYEQYF	.	TRBJ2-7	TRBV20-1	.
TGCAGTGCTAGAATGGGGGGGGGAGCAGATACGCAGTATTTT	CSARMGGGADTQYF	TRBD2	TRBJ2-3	TRBV20-1	few
TGTGCCAGCAGCCACGGGACGGAGTCAGATACGCAGTATTTT	CASSHGTESDTQYF	.	TRBJ2-3	TRBV7-9	few
TGTGCCACCAACCCAGCGGGGGGGGTGGAGACCCAGTACTTC	CATNPAGGVETQYF	TRBD2	TRBJ2-5	TRBV10-3	few
TGTGCCAGCACTCTACTTCGGACGCAGGGGACTGAAGCTTTCTTT	CASTLLRTQGTEAFF	.	TRBJ1-1	TRBV2	many
TGTGCCAGCAGTTTCGGGACAGGGGGCTCAAACTATGGCTACGCCTTC	CASSFGTGGSNYGYAF	TRBD1	TRBJ1-2	TRBV27	.
TGTGCCACCGGATCATTAGCACCTGAAGCTTTCTTT	CATGSLAPEAFF	.	TRBJ1-1	TRBV10-3	few
TGTGCCAGCAGTGGGGAGAGTGACAACGTGGAGACCCAGTACTTC	CASSGESDNVETQYF	.	TRBJ2-5	TRBV25-1	.
TGTGCCATCAGTGAAGGTGCGAGCGGGGGGCTAGGTGAGACCCAGTACTTC	CAISEGASGGLGETQYF	TRBD2	TRBJ2-5	TRBV10-3	many
TGCAGTGCTAGAGAAACTTTAGCGGGGGGGCCGGAGACCCAGTACTTC	CSARETLAGGPETQYF	TRBD2	TRBJ2-5	TRBV20-1	many
TGTGCCAGCTCACCTGCGGGACTAGCGGGGACCTACGAGCAGTACTTC	CASSPAGLAGTYEQYF	TRBD2	TRBJ2-7	TRBV18	many
TGCAGTCGAATCCCGGGGAGCGGCACTGAAGCTTTCTTT	CSRIPGSGTEAFF	.	TRBJ1-1	TRBV20-1	many
TGTGCCAGCAGCTTGGCCGGAGGGCCCAACGAGCAGTACTTC	CASSLAGGPNEQYF	.	TRBJ2-7	TRBV5-4	.
TGCAGTGCTGGACAGGGGCGCAGAAGGGGCTATGGCTACACCTTC	CSAGQGRRRGYGYTF	TRBD1	TRBJ1-2	TRBV20-1	many
TGTGCCAGCAGTTTTGGTAGCGGGGGGGTACAAGAGACCCAGTACTTC	CASSFGSGGVQETQYF	TRBD2	TRBJ2-5	TRBV6-1	.
TGTGCCAGCAGCTTAGTTCCGCAGGGGGCGAATGAGCAGTTCTTC	CASSLVPQGANEQFF	TRBD1	TRBJ2-1	TRBV7-2	.
TGTGCCTGGAGTGTACAGCCCGGGGAGCTGTTTTTT	CAWSVQPGELFF	.	TRBJ2-2	TRBV30	.
TGTGCCAGCAGCCACCTTTCCACAGATACGCAGTATTTT	CASSHLSTDTQYF	.	TRBJ2-3	TRBV3-1	many
TGTGCCAGCAAGGGGACAGTCGACACTGAAGCTTTCTTT	CASKGTVDTEAFF	TRBD1	TRBJ1-1	TRBV6-2/TRBV6-3	.
TGTGCCAGCCGCCCAGCGGCCTCCGGGGAGCTGTTTTTT	CASRPAASGELFF	.	TRBJ2-2	TRBV12-3/TRBV12-4	.
TGTGCCAGCAGTTTAGCGCCCACGATGAACACTGAAGCTTTCTTT	CASSLAPTMNTEAFF	.	TRBJ1-1	TRBV12-3/TRBV12-4	many
TGTGCCAGCAGATTGACGGGGGGCGTTTTTCATACGCAGTATTTT	CASRLTGGVFHTQYF	.	TRBJ2-3	TRBV5-1	.
TGCAGTGCTAGGCTCCCGACAGGGGGCAACTATGAGCAGTTCTTC	CSARLPTGGNYEQFF	TRBD1	TRBJ2-1	TRBV20-1	.
TGTGCCAGTAGTCCAACTTACAGTGCAACTAATGAAAAACTGTTTTTT	CASSPTYSATNEKLFF	.	TRBJ1-4	TRBV19	.
TGTGCCAGCAGTGAAGTCAGGGGTCTCGAGCAGTACTTC	CASSEVRGLEQYF	.	TRBJ2-7	TRBV2	many
TGCAGTGCTAGGGTTGGGACTAGCGGGGGAGGCCCGAACACCGGGGAGCTGTTTTTT	CSARVGTSGGGPNTGELFF	TRBD2	TRBJ2-2	TRBV20-1	.
TGTGCCAGCAGAGGCCTGGGGGCAGAAAACACCGGGGAGCTGTTTTTT	CASRGLGAENTGELFF	.	TRBJ2-2	TRBV9	once
TGTGCCAGCAATTGGCTCGGGGCCAGCACCGGGGAGCTGTTTTTT	CASNWLGASTGELFF	.	TRBJ2-2	TRBV28	.
TGCAGTGCTAACAGGGTCAGGTACGAGCAGTACTTC	CSANRVRYEQYF	.	TRBJ2-7	TRBV20-1	few
TGTGCCAGCAGCCCGGCGGGAGGCCCTAATGAAAAACTGTTTTTT	CASSPAGGPNEKLFF	.	TRBJ1-4	TRBV5-5	many
TGCAGTGCTAGAGATCGGACAGCTGGAAACACCATATATTTT	CSARDRTAGNTIYF	.	TRBJ1-3	TRBV20-1	.
TGTGCCAGCGGAGACTATGGCTACACCTTC	CASGDYGYTF	.	TRBJ1-2	TRBV19	.
TGTGCCTGGAGTGTACTGGGGCAGGCGAACACCGGGGAGCTGTTTTTT	CAWSVLGQANTGELFF	.	TRBJ2-2	TRBV30	.
TGTGCCAGCAGTTTAACGGGCAGGGTGGAGACCCAGTACTTC	CASSLTGRVETQYF	.	TRBJ2-5	TRBV12-3/TRBV12-4	many
TGTGCCAGCAGCTTAGTCAACAGGCTTAACACCGGGGAGCTGTTTTTT	CASSLVNRLNTGELFF	.	TRBJ2-2	TRBV13	few
TGTGCCAGCAGCCTCCCGCCAGGGAGGGCTTTCTTT	CASSLPPGRAFF	.	TRBJ1-1	TRBV9	.
TGTGCCATCAGCGGTCAGTACCAAGAGACCCAGTACTTC	CAISGQYQETQYF	.	TRBJ2-5	TRBV10-3	many